These 16 T cell receptor beta chains originate from one sample sequenced in a study of cytomegalovirus exposure and HLA in healthy donors. Researchers ran the PCR with 60 Vbeta and 13 Jbeta primers. TCRdb keeps only in-frame clones here, not all; method: immunoSEQ multiplex PCR. Of some 200,000 clones listed, 83% were seen once; the top ten hold around 1.5%. The sample taken for sequencing was PBMCs. The receptors were sampled from a man aged 50 to 59 in good health and CMV-seronegative.

This clone was recorded a few times. The chain uses TRBV6-6 and TRBJ1-5; D ambiguous. CDR1 is MNHNY and CDR2 is SVGAGI in the germline V gene (reference sequence). The V and J ends lost 2 bases and 7 bases respectively, with 12 bases between them. The CDR3 loop spans 14 amino acids. CDR3 residues: CASSYSTGKQPQHF. Written as DNA, the CDR3 is TGTGCCAGCAGTTACAGTACGGGTAAGCAGCCCCAGCATTTT.

The V and J genes are TRBV4-1 and TRBJ1-2, with D unresolved. The V end lost 2 bases, the J end lost 7 bases, and 20 bases lay between the germline ends. Germline V gene data show CDR1 as MGHRA and CDR2 as YSYEKL. The CDR3 loop spans 16 amino acids. DNA of the CDR3: TGCGCCAGCAGCCAAAGCGCTCGAGGCCCTCCGGCTGGCTACACCTTC. Translation gives CASSQSARGPPAGYTF.

This chain links TRBV27 with TRBJ2-5; 13 bases map to TRBD2. The end of the DNA fits TRBJ2-7 better, so the J call may be wrong. CDR3 length: 15 residues. Looked up from germline, CDR1 is MNHEY and CDR2 is SMNVEV (reference sequence). The CDR3 here is CASRTGLAGTYEQYF. CDR3 DNA: TGTGCCAGCAGGACGGGACTAGCGGGAACCTACGAGCAGTACTTC.

V gene TRBV18 combines with J gene TRBJ2-5; D is undetermined. The V end was cut by 3 bases, the J end by 5 bases, with 16 bases between. The CDR3 sequence is 15 residues long. The germline V gene has CDR1 KGHSH and CDR2 LQKENI. The CDR3 here is CASSPSGDARETQYF. CDR3 coding DNA: TGTGCCAGCTCACCCTCCGGAGATGCCCGCGAGACCCAGTACTTC.

The rearrangement links TRBV4-3 to TRBJ1-3; D possibly corresponds to TRBD1 (5 bases). Per the germline V gene, CDR1 is LGHNA and CDR2 is YSLEER. Trimming took off 2 bases at V and 4 bases at J, with 18 bases between the two ends. This CDR3 spans 17 amino acids. The CDR3 nucleotides read TGCGCCAGCAGCCAATCTCAAAAAGGGGCCTTAGGAAACACCATATATTTT. Its protein product is CASSQSQKGALGNTIYF.

The rearrangement uses TRBV7-9 and TRBJ1-3, with TRBD1 as a possible D gene (5 bases). Germline V lookup: CDR1 SEHNR, CDR2 FQNEAQ (reference sequence). The V end lost 6 bases, the J end lost 0 bases, and 18 bases lay between the germline ends. The CDR3 extends over 17 amino acids. CDR3 DNA sequence: TGTGCCAGCAGTTATGGATGGGGCAGGTTCTCTGGAAACACCATATATTTT. The encoded protein is CASSYGWGRFSGNTIYF.

V and J are TRBV6-5 and TRBJ2-1; the D gene is possibly TRBD2 (6 bases). CDR3 size: 12 residues. Trimming removed 10 bases at V and 7 bases at J, with 14 bases between. Germline V gene lookup returns CDR1 MNHEY and CDR2 SVGAGI. The CDR3 protein is CATGLPLNEQFF. CDR3 DNA sequence: TGTGCCACAGGACTACCGTTGAATGAGCAGTTCTTC.

The table lists this clone with a count of one. The rearrangement uses TRBV18 and TRBJ2-1, with a tentative D call TRBD2 (5 bases). The CDR3 consists of 15 residues. The V gene's germline CDR1 is KGHSH and CDR2 LQKENI. Trimming left V 0 bases short and J 3 bases short, with 9 bases between. The CDR3 DNA reads TGTGCCAGCTCACCACCAGGGAGCCTCTACAATGAGCAGTTCTTC. Encoded protein: CASSPPGSLYNEQFF.

The genes are TRBV11-2 and TRBJ1-1, with unresolved D. Deletions cut 5 bases from V and 5 bases from J, with 9 bases between. The germline V gene has CDR1 SGHAT and CDR2 FQNNGV. The CDR3 is 12 residues long. The CDR3 DNA is TGTGCCAGCAGCCTAGGCAGGACTGAAGCTTTCTTT. This translates into CASSLGRTEAFF.

The rearrangement links TRBV2 to TRBJ1-6; D is unresolved. Trimming took 9 bases from V and 5 from J, leaving 14 bases between them. CDR3 length equals 14 residues. CDR1 SNHLY and CDR2 FYNNEI come from the germline V gene. This chain's CDR3 is CARSFASNNSPLHF. The CDR3, as DNA: TGTGCCAGAAGCTTTGCGTCCAATAATTCACCCCTCCACTTT. Complete variable domain (other parts from reference TRBV2 and TRBJ1-6): EPEVTQTPSHQVTQMGQEVILRCVPISNHLYFYWYRQILGQKVEFLVSFYNNEISEKSEIFDDQFSVERPDGSNFTLKIRSTKLEDSAMYFCARSFASNNSPLHFGNGTRLTVT.

As for this clone: One junction end does not reproduce the germline sequence, and a read error may be involved. The chain uses TRBV7-9 and TRBJ2-7; D is ambiguous. Germline-derived CDR1 and CDR2 are SEHNR and FQNEAQ (reference sequence). The CDR3 covers 12 residues. The CDR3: CSSSLISDEQYF. DNA for the CDR3: TGTTCCAGCAGCTTAATTTCCGACGAGCAGTACTTC.

This clone occurred a few times. The V and J genes are TRBV7-2 and TRBJ2-7; 7 bases fit TRBD1. This CDR3 is 13 amino acids long. Germline assignment: CDR1 SGHTA and CDR2 FQGNSA. With V trimmed by 3 bases and J by 7 bases, 6 bases remained unmatched. The DNA for the CDR3 is TGTGCCAGCAGCTTCCGACAGGGCGGGGAGCAGTACTTC. Translating it yields CASSFRQGGEQYF. Drawing the rest from reference TRBV7-2 and TRBJ2-7, the complete variable domain is GAGVSQSPSNKVTEKGKDVELRCDPISGHTALYWYRQSLGQGLEFLIYFQGNSAPDKSGLPSDRFSAERTGGSVSTLTIQRTQQEDSAVYLCASSFRQGGEQYFGPGTRLTVT.

This clone was observed once. The chain has TRBV7-2 and TRBJ2-7, with 9 bases aligning to TRBD2. Germline V lookup: CDR1 SGHTA, CDR2 FQGNSA. V gave up 5 bases and J gave up 2 bases; unmatched junction bases: 13. There are 17 residues in the CDR3. The chain's CDR3 is CASSRFTLAGGAYEQYF. As DNA, the CDR3 is TGTGCCAGCAGCCGTTTCACGCTGGCGGGAGGGGCCTACGAGCAGTACTTC.

The V and J genes are TRBV11-2 and TRBJ2-7; 10 nucleotides align to TRBD1. V dropped 0 bases and J dropped 4; count of bases not matched to a gene: 3. Germline V lookup: CDR1 SGHAT, CDR2 FQNNGV. The CDR3 runs to 15 residues. The DNA of the CDR3 is TGTGCCAGCAGCTTAGATAGGGGACAGGGGTACGAGCAGTACTTC. As protein: CASSLDRGQGYEQYF.

The chain carries TRBV9 and TRBJ2-1, with 10 bases lining up with TRBD2. Germline V gives CDR1 SGDLS, CDR2 YYNGEE. This CDR3 spans 15 amino acids. The V gene end was trimmed by 0 bases and the J gene end by 6 bases; junction bases not matched to a gene: 3. The chain's CDR3 is CASSVGLAGANEQFF. DNA for the CDR3: TGTGCCAGCAGCGTAGGGCTAGCGGGGGCCAATGAGCAGTTCTTC.

This clone was seen a handful of times. This sequence joins TRBV18 and TRBJ2-1; D gene ambiguous. Germline assignment: CDR1 KGHSH and CDR2 LQKENI. With 4 bases removed from V and 4 bases from J, the gap between germline ends came to 14 bases. This CDR3 has 15 amino acids. Here the CDR3 DNA reads TGTGCCAGCTCACTTGATGGCCTCCCTTACAATGAGCAGTTCTTC. Translating gives CASSLDGLPYNEQFF. Looking up the rest from reference TRBV18 and TRBJ2-1 gives the full variable domain: NAGVMQNPRHLVRRRGQEARLRCSPMKGHSHVYWYRQLPEEGLKFMVYLQKENIIDESGMPKERFSAEFPKEGPSILRIQQVVRGDSAAYFCASSLDGLPYNEQFFGPGTRLTVL.